Each of the 7 T cell receptor beta chains below was sequenced from the same sample in a study of blood T cell repertoires in COVID-19. TCRdb's copy holds only in-frame clones and misses some; the assay was immunoSEQ multiplex PCR. The data contain tens of thousands of clones, 85% to 90% of them singletons. The sequenced material came from peripheral blood. The receptor source for this set is a man between 65 and 80 years old with acute or convalescent COVID-19.

The chain uses TRBV4-1 and TRBJ2-5, with 10 bases aligning to TRBD2. V shed 3 bases and J 5 bases; nucleotides not matched to a gene: 12. Germline CDR1 reads MGHRA; CDR2 reads YSYEKL. The CDR3 length is 17 residues. CDR3 protein: CASSHGDGLAGEETQYF. In DNA form, the CDR3 reads TGCGCCAGCAGCCACGGAGATGGGCTAGCGGGGGAGGAGACCCAGTACTTC.

This sequence joins TRBV11-2 and TRBJ1-6; 7 bases line up with TRBD1. CDR3 length equals 15 residues. The germline V gene encodes CDR1 SGHAT and CDR2 FQNNGV. V trimming: 5 bases; J trimming: 9 bases; junction bases outside the gene matches: 10. CDR3 protein: CASSALQGNVSPLHF. CDR3 nucleotide sequence: TGTGCCAGCAGCGCATTACAGGGGAATGTTTCACCCCTCCACTTT.

The chain uses TRBV30 and TRBJ1-5; D may be TRBD1 (5 bases). The germline V gene has CDR1 GTSNPN and CDR2 SVGIG (reference sequence). The V end was cut by 5 bases, the J end by 0 bases, with 14 bases between. The CDR3 has 15 residues. Written as DNA, the CDR3 is TGTGCCTGGGCACTCGGGACTGTTAGCAATCAGCCCCAGCATTTT. It encodes CAWALGTVSNQPQHF.

This chain uses TRBV5-1 with TRBJ1-2, with D perhaps TRBD1 (6 bases). Trimming removed 0 bases at V and 6 bases at J, with 9 bases between. CDR3 length: 13 residues. Germline CDR1 is SGHRS and CDR2 is YFSETQ. CDR3: CASSLAAGDGYTF. As DNA, the CDR3 is TGCGCCAGCAGCTTGGCGGCAGGGGATGGCTACACCTTC.

A single count supports this clone. The V call is TRBV23-1, the J call TRBJ1-4, with 8 bases lining up with TRBD1. TRBV23-1 is assigned to the ORF class and has an uncertain function. Germline trimming cut 3 bases from V and 6 bases from J; bases unmatched to any gene: 12. The CDR3 extends over 17 amino acids. CDR3 sequence: CASSHRSPGQEDEKLFF. The CDR3 nucleotides are TGCGCCAGCAGTCATCGTTCCCCGGGACAGGAGGATGAAAAACTGTTTTTT.

V and J are TRBV6-1 and TRBJ2-7; unclear D gene. The germline CDR1 and CDR2 sequences are MNHNS and SASEGT. The V and J ends lost 2 bases and 1 base respectively, with 6 bases between them. The CDR3 has 13 amino acids. The CDR3 DNA follows: TGTGCCAGCAGTGAAACACCATCCTACGAGCAGTACTTC. Amino acid sequence: CASSETPSYEQYF.

This clone was detected once. The V call is TRBV7-2, the J call TRBJ1-5, with 8 nucleotides matching TRBD1. V shed 5 bases, J shed 7 bases, and the junction held 7 bases outside the gene matches. The CDR3 consists of 14 residues. Germline values: CDR1 SGHTA, CDR2 FQGNSA. CDR3 nucleotide sequence: TGTGCCAGCAGCGGACAGGGTCGGGACCAGCCCCAGCATTTT. The encoded protein is CASSGQGRDQPQHF.